These T cell receptor beta chains were read from a single sample in a study of T cell changes during pregnancy in multiple sclerosis. This table comes from immunoSEQ multiplex PCR, and its TCRdb copy is limited to in-frame clones, with some not included. The sample has roughly 61,000 clones, about 92% seen once; the top ten hold over 1.5%. The material was peripheral blood, obtained after pregnancy. Source of these receptors: a female donor with multiple sclerosis, enrolled in a pregnancy study. CDR3s include the opening cysteine and the closing phenylalanine or tryptophan. A D gene is named only where the DNA matches it firmly. Rows give clone size only sometimes, using once, few, many, or a class for an expanded clone.

V gene: TRBV6-6
clone size: .
J gene: TRBJ2-3
D gene: .
CDR3 DNA: TGTGCCAGCAGATTAGTTGTCCTCACAGATACGCAGTATTTT
CDR3 protein: CASRLVVLTDTQYF

V gene: TRBV9
clone size: .
J gene: TRBJ2-7
D gene: .
CDR3 DNA: TGTGCCAGCAGCCCATCAGGGGGGTCAGCCTACGAGCAGTACTTC
CDR3 protein: CASSPSGGSAYEQYF

V gene: TRBV5-1
clone size: .
J gene: TRBJ1-5
D gene: .
CDR3 DNA: TGCGCCAGCAGCTTATCGGGGGAGATCTATCAGCCCCAGCATTTT
CDR3 protein: CASSLSGEIYQPQHF

V gene: TRBV2
clone size: .
J gene: TRBJ2-7
D gene: .
CDR3 DNA: TGTGCCAGCGGCACAACCTACGAGCAGTACTTC
CDR3 protein: CASGTTYEQYF

V gene: TRBV7-8
clone size: once
J gene: TRBJ2-7
D gene: .
CDR3 DNA: TGTGCCAGCACCGCTGACACTCACTCCTACGAGCAGTACTTC
CDR3 protein: CASTADTHSYEQYF

V gene: TRBV7-6
clone size: .
J gene: TRBJ2-2
D gene: .
CDR3 DNA: TGTGCCAGCAGCTGGGACTCCTACACCGGGGAGCTGTTTTTT
CDR3 protein: CASSWDSYTGELFF

V gene: TRBV7-9
clone size: .
J gene: TRBJ2-2
D gene: TRBD2
CDR3 DNA: TGTGCCAGCAGTTTCCTAGCGGGGGAAGACACCGGGGAGCTGTTTTTT
CDR3 protein: CASSFLAGEDTGELFF

V gene: TRBV11-2
clone size: .
J gene: TRBJ2-1
D gene: .
CDR3 DNA: TGTGCCAGCAGCTTACACGGCAATGAGCAGTTCTTC
CDR3 protein: CASSLHGNEQFF

V gene: TRBV19
clone size: .
J gene: TRBJ1-2
D gene: .
CDR3 DNA: TGTGCCAGTAGTACCAGTAACTATGGCTACACCTTC
CDR3 protein: CASSTSNYGYTF

V gene: TRBV9
clone size: .
J gene: TRBJ2-2
D gene: TRBD2
CDR3 DNA: TGTGCCAGCAGCCCCAGGAAAAGCGGGAGGGCCGAGGGGACCGGGGAGCTGTTTTTT
CDR3 protein: CASSPRKSGRAEGTGELFF

V gene: TRBV28
clone size: .
J gene: TRBJ1-5
D gene: TRBD1
CDR3 DNA: TGTGCCAGCAGTTTTTTCGGGACAGGCGTTTATAGCAATCAGCCCCAGCATTTT
CDR3 protein: CASSFFGTGVYSNQPQHF

V gene: TRBV28
clone size: .
J gene: TRBJ1-1
D gene: .
CDR3 DNA: TGTGCCAGCAGACGAGGCCCCACTGAAGCTTTCTTT
CDR3 protein: CASRRGPTEAFF

V gene: TRBV30
clone size: .
J gene: TRBJ2-7
D gene: .
CDR3 DNA: TGTGCCTGGAGCACCCTCGAGAGCAGGGACTTATACGAGCAGTACTTC
CDR3 protein: CAWSTLESRDLYEQYF

V gene: TRBV7-6
clone size: .
J gene: TRBJ2-1
D gene: .
CDR3 DNA: TGTGCCAGCGCGGAGGCCAATGAGCAGTTCTTC
CDR3 protein: CASAEANEQFF

V gene: TRBV2
clone size: .
J gene: TRBJ2-1
D gene: .
CDR3 DNA: TGTGCCAGCATGGGGGACTTTTCCTACAATGAGCAGTTCTTC
CDR3 protein: CASMGDFSYNEQFF

V gene: TRBV7-3
clone size: .
J gene: TRBJ2-1
D gene: TRBD2
CDR3 DNA: TGTGCCAGCAGCTCACCTACCGGACAGGGACCTAGCGGGAGCCTGAATGAGCAGTTCTTC
CDR3 protein: CASSSPTGQGPSGSLNEQFF

V gene: TRBV28
clone size: .
J gene: TRBJ2-5
D gene: TRBD1
CDR3 DNA: TGTGCCAGCACTCAAAGACAGGGCCAAGAGACCCAGTACTTC
CDR3 protein: CASTQRQGQETQYF

V gene: TRBV19
clone size: .
J gene: TRBJ1-2
D gene: .
CDR3 DNA: TGTGCCAGTCGACCGCGATGGGCAGGCTTCGCTAACTATGGCTACACCTTC
CDR3 protein: CASRPRWAGFANYGYTF

V gene: TRBV5-1
clone size: .
J gene: TRBJ2-7
D gene: TRBD1
CDR3 DNA: TGCGCCAGCAGCTTGGGTGACAGGGGATCCGGGACCCGAGCCTACGAGCAGTACTTC
CDR3 protein: CASSLGDRGSGTRAYEQYF

V gene: TRBV9
clone size: .
J gene: TRBJ1-2
D gene: .
CDR3 DNA: TGTGCCAGCAGCGTAGCGGGGGGCACCTATGGCTACACCTTC
CDR3 protein: CASSVAGGTYGYTF

V gene: TRBV6-1
clone size: .
J gene: TRBJ2-7
D gene: TRBD1
CDR3 DNA: TGTGCCAGCAGCGACACCCCGGGACAGGGGAGCGAGCAGTACTTC
CDR3 protein: CASSDTPGQGSEQYF

V gene: TRBV5-4
clone size: .
J gene: TRBJ1-6
D gene: .
CDR3 DNA: TGTGCCAGCAGCTTGGACAGTAATTCACCCCTCCACTTT
CDR3 protein: CASSLDSNSPLHF

V gene: TRBV19
clone size: .
J gene: TRBJ2-7
D gene: TRBD1
CDR3 DNA: TGTGCCAGTAGTTTCTGGGCAGGGGGCGTTTACGAGCAGTACTTC
CDR3 protein: CASSFWAGGVYEQYF

V gene: TRBV28
clone size: .
J gene: TRBJ2-7
D gene: TRBD1
CDR3 DNA: TGTGCCAGCAGTCTACAGACAGGGGGCGGATCGGGCGAGCAGTACTTC
CDR3 protein: CASSLQTGGGSGEQYF

V gene: TRBV18
clone size: .
J gene: TRBJ1-4
D gene: TRBD1
CDR3 DNA: TGTGCCAGCTCAGCCGGGACAGGGAACGAAAAACTGTTTTTT
CDR3 protein: CASSAGTGNEKLFF

V gene: TRBV6-5
clone size: few
J gene: TRBJ1-1
D gene: .
CDR3 DNA: TGTGCCAGCAGCCCCACACCGTCTGAAGCTTTCTTT
CDR3 protein: CASSPTPSEAFF

V gene: TRBV12-5
clone size: .
J gene: TRBJ2-1
D gene: TRBD2
CDR3 DNA: TGTGCTAGTGGTCCTCCTAGCGGGAGGCAAAACAATGAGCAGTTCTTC
CDR3 protein: CASGPPSGRQNNEQFF

V gene: TRBV9
clone size: .
J gene: TRBJ2-1
D gene: TRBD2
CDR3 DNA: TGTGCCAGCAGCGTCGAAGCATATGGGACTAGCCCTAATGAGCAGTTCTTC
CDR3 protein: CASSVEAYGTSPNEQFF

V gene: TRBV27
clone size: .
J gene: TRBJ1-2
D gene: .
CDR3 DNA: TGTGCCAGCAGTTTAAGGCAGGGAAACTATGGCTACACCTTC
CDR3 protein: CASSLRQGNYGYTF

V gene: TRBV7-6
clone size: .
J gene: TRBJ2-3
D gene: TRBD1
CDR3 DNA: TGTGCCAGCAGCTTAGTTAGGGACAGACCCACAGATACGCAGTATTTT
CDR3 protein: CASSLVRDRPTDTQYF

V gene: TRBV25-1
clone size: once
J gene: TRBJ2-1
D gene: TRBD1
CDR3 DNA: TGTGCCAGCAGTGTCGGGACAGGGTACAATGAGCAGTTCTTC
CDR3 protein: CASSVGTGYNEQFF

V gene: TRBV27
clone size: .
J gene: TRBJ1-2
D gene: .
CDR3 DNA: TGTGCCAGCAGTGGAATCTCAGGGCTGGGTGGCTACACCTTC
CDR3 protein: CASSGISGLGGYTF

V gene: TRBV14
clone size: few
J gene: TRBJ2-1
D gene: TRBD2
CDR3 DNA: TGTGCCAGCAGCCAATGGGGGGGTCCGGGTGAGCAGTTCTTC
CDR3 protein: CASSQWGGPGEQFF

V gene: TRBV5-4
clone size: .
J gene: TRBJ2-1
D gene: .
CDR3 DNA: TGTGCCAGCAGCTTGAGTGTAGCGACCGCTGAGCAGTTCTTC
CDR3 protein: CASSLSVATAEQFF

V gene: TRBV29-1
clone size: .
J gene: TRBJ2-5
D gene: TRBD2
CDR3 DNA: TGCAGCGTTGTTGGGCTAGCGGGAGGAGAGACCCAGTACTTC
CDR3 protein: CSVVGLAGGETQYF

V gene: TRBV10-3
clone size: .
J gene: TRBJ1-2
D gene: TRBD1
CDR3 DNA: TGTGCCGTTGCGAGACAGGGCCCTAACTATGGCTACACCTTC
CDR3 protein: CAVARQGPNYGYTF

V gene: TRBV5-1
clone size: .
J gene: TRBJ2-3
D gene: TRBD1
CDR3 DNA: TGCGCCAGCAGCGTGGGACAGGGGGCAGATACGCAGTATTTT
CDR3 protein: CASSVGQGADTQYF

V gene: TRBV19
clone size: once
J gene: TRBJ2-2
D gene: .
CDR3 DNA: TGTGCCAGTAGTATAGGTACTCCCGGGGAGCTGTTTTTT
CDR3 protein: CASSIGTPGELFF

V gene: TRBV10-3
clone size: .
J gene: TRBJ2-7
D gene: .
CDR3 DNA: TGTGCCATCAGTGAGTCCCCAGGGGCCCCTCCGGGAGGTGAGCAGTACTTC
CDR3 protein: CAISESPGAPPGGEQYF

V gene: TRBV6-5
clone size: .
J gene: TRBJ1-2
D gene: TRBD1
CDR3 DNA: TGTGCCAGCAGTTACTACAGGGGGCTTGACTATGGCTACACCTTC
CDR3 protein: CASSYYRGLDYGYTF

V gene: TRBV6-6
clone size: .
J gene: TRBJ2-7
D gene: .
CDR3 DNA: TGTGCCAGCAGTTACCGTTCGGGGGTTGAAGAGCAGTACTTC
CDR3 protein: CASSYRSGVEEQYF

V gene: TRBV29-1
clone size: .
J gene: TRBJ1-3
D gene: .
CDR3 DNA: TGCAGCGTTGAAGCCACAGGGCCGTTTGGAAACACCATATATTTT
CDR3 protein: CSVEATGPFGNTIYF

V gene: TRBV5-6
clone size: .
J gene: TRBJ2-7
D gene: TRBD2
CDR3 DNA: TGTGCCAGCAGCTCAGCGGGAGTCAGTTACGAGCAGTACTTC
CDR3 protein: CASSSAGVSYEQYF

V gene: TRBV7-7
clone size: .
J gene: TRBJ2-5
D gene: .
CDR3 DNA: TGTGCTAGCAGCTCGAACAGGGCTGGAGAGACCCAGTACTTC
CDR3 protein: CASSSNRAGETQYF

V gene: TRBV27
clone size: few
J gene: TRBJ2-7
D gene: TRBD2
CDR3 DNA: TGTGCCAGCAGTCTAGCGGGAGGGCTCTACGAGCAGTACTTC
CDR3 protein: CASSLAGGLYEQYF

V gene: TRBV4-1
clone size: .
J gene: TRBJ1-1
D gene: .
CDR3 DNA: TGCGCCAGCAGCCTATTTAGGAACACTGAAGCTTTCTTT
CDR3 protein: CASSLFRNTEAFF

V gene: TRBV27
clone size: .
J gene: TRBJ2-7
D gene: .
CDR3 DNA: TGTGCCAGCGGCCCTTACAGTTTCTACGAGCAGTACTTC
CDR3 protein: CASGPYSFYEQYF

V gene: TRBV5-1
clone size: .
J gene: TRBJ2-6
D gene: TRBD2
CDR3 DNA: TGCGCCAGCAGCTTGGGACCGGGAGGGAGTTCTGGGGCCAACGTCCTGACTTTC
CDR3 protein: CASSLGPGGSSGANVLTF

V gene: TRBV2
clone size: .
J gene: TRBJ2-5
D gene: .
CDR3 DNA: TGTGCCAGCTCAATGGGGGGGCCGGGAGAGACCCAGTACTTC
CDR3 protein: CASSMGGPGETQYF

V gene: TRBV14
clone size: few
J gene: TRBJ1-1
D gene: .
CDR3 DNA: TGTGCCAGCAGCCAACGGTTGAACACTGAAGCTTTCTTT
CDR3 protein: CASSQRLNTEAFF

V gene: TRBV28
clone size: .
J gene: TRBJ2-7
D gene: TRBD1
CDR3 DNA: TGTGCCAGCAGTTTATACGGACAGGGGGCAACCTACGAGCAGTACTTC
CDR3 protein: CASSLYGQGATYEQYF

V gene: TRBV5-4
clone size: once
J gene: TRBJ1-1
D gene: TRBD1
CDR3 DNA: TGTGCCAGCAGGTCACAGGGGGGTGGAACTGAAGCTTTCTTT
CDR3 protein: CASRSQGGGTEAFF

V gene: TRBV5-1
clone size: .
J gene: TRBJ2-5
D gene: TRBD2
CDR3 DNA: TGCGCCAGCAGCTTTGGCGGGAGGGCCCCACAAGAGACCCAGTACTTC
CDR3 protein: CASSFGGRAPQETQYF